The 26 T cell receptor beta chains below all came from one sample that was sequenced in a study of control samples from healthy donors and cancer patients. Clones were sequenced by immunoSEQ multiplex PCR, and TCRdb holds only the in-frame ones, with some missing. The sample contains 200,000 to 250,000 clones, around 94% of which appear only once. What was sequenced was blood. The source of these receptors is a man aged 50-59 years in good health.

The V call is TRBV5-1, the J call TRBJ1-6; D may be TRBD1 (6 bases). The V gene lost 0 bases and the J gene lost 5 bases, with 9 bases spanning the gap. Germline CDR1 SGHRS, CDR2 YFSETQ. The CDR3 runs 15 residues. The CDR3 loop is CASSLGTADNSPLHF. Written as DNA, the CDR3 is TGCGCCAGCAGCTTGGGGACAGCCGATAATTCACCCCTCCACTTT.

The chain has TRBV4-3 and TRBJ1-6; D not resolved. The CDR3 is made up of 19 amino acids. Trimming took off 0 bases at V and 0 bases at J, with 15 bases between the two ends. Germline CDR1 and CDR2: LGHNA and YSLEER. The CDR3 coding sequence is TGCGCCAGCAGCCAAGATCCCATTTCGGGGAGCTCCTATAATTCACCCCTCCACTTT. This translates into CASSQDPISGSSYNSPLHF.

Here the CDR3 reads CASSPSTGNSNQPQHF. CDR3 bases: TGTGCCAGCTCACCATCGACAGGGAATAGCAATCAGCCCCAGCATTTT. The chain recombines TRBV18 with TRBJ1-5, with TRBD1 matching over 7 bases. Trimming at V came to 2 bases and at J to 0 bases, leaving 4 bases not matched to a gene. The CDR3 consists of 16 residues. Looked up from germline, CDR1 is KGHSH and CDR2 is LQKENI.

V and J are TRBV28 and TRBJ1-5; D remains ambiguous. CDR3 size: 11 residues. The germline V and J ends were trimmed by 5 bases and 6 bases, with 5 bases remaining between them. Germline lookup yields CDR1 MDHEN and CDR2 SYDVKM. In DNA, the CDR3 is TGTGCCAGCAGTGACCTTCAGCCCCAGCATTTT. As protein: CASSDLQPQHF. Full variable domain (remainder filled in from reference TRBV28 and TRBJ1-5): DVKVTQSSRYLVKRTGEKVFLECVQDMDHENMFWYRQDPGLGLRLIYFSYDVKMKEKGDIPEGYSVSREKKERFSLILESASTNQTSMYLCASSDLQPQHFGDGTRLSIL.

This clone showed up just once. Here the CDR3 DNA reads TGTGCCAGCAGCCAAGGGCTAGCGGGGGGCAGGACAGATACGCAGTATTTT. The encoded protein is CASSQGLAGGRTDTQYF. V usage is TRBV3-1 (or the pseudogene TRBV3-2) and J usage is TRBJ2-3; 11 bases line up with TRBD2. Unmatched junction bases numbered 6, after V lost 1 base and J lost 3 bases. CDR3 size: 17 residues. CDR1 is LGHDT, CDR2 YNNKEL, per germline (reference sequence).

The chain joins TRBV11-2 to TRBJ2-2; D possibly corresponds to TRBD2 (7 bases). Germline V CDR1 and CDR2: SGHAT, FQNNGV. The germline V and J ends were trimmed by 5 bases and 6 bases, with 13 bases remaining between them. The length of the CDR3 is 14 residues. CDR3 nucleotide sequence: TGTGCCAGCAGCGCGGTAGGGGGGGCCGGGGAGCTGTTTTTT. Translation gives CASSAVGGAGELFF. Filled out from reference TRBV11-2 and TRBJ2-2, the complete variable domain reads EAGVAQSPRYKIIEKRQSVAFWCNPISGHATLYWYQQILGQGPKLLIQFQNNGVVDDSQLPKDRFSAERLKGVDSTLKIQPAKLEDSAVYLCASSAVGGAGELFFGEGSRLTVL.

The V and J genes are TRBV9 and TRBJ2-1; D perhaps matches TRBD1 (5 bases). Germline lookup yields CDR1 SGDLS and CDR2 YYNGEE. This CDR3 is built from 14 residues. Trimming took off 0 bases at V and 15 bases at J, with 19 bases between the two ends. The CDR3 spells CASSVGVGPQGWFF. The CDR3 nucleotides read TGTGCCAGCAGCGTAGGGGTGGGGCCCCAAGGTTGGTTCTTC.

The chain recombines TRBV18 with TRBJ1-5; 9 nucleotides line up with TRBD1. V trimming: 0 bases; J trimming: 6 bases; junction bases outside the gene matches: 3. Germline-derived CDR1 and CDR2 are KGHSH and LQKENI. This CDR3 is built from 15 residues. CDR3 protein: CASSPPGTGSQPQHF. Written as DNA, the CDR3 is TGTGCCAGCTCACCACCCGGGACAGGGAGTCAGCCCCAGCATTTT.

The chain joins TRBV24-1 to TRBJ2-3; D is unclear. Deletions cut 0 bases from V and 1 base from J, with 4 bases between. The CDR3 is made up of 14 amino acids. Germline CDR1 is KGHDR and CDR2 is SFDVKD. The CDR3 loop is CATSDLGGTDTQYF. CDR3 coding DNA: TGTGCCACCAGTGATTTGGGTGGCACAGATACGCAGTATTTT.

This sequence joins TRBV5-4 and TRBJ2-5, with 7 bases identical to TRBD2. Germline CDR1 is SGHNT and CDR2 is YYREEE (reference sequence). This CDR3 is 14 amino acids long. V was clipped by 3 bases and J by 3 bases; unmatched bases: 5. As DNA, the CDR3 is TGTGCCAGCAGCTCCAAGCTAGCGGAAGAGACCCAGTACTTC. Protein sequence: CASSSKLAEETQYF.

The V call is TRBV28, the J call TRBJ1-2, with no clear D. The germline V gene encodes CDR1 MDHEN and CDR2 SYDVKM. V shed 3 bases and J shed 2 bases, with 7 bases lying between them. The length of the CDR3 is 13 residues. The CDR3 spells CASSFPKNYGYTF. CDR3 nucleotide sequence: TGTGCCAGCAGTTTTCCCAAAAACTATGGCTACACCTTC.

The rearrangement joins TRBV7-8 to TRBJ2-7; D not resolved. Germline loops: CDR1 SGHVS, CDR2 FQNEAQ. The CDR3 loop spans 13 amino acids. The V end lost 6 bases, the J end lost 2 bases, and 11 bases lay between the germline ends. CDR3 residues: CASSPPLTYEQYF. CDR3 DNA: TGTGCCAGCAGTCCCCCGTTGACCTACGAGCAGTACTTC.

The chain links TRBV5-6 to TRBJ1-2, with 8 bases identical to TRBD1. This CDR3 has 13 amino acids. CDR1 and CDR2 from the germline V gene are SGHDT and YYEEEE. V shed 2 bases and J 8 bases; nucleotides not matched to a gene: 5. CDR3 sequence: CASSFGQGDGYTF. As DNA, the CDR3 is TGTGCCAGCAGCTTCGGACAGGGTGACGGCTACACCTTC. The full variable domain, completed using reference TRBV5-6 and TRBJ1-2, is DAGVTQSPTHLIKTRGQQVTLRCSPKSGHDTVSWYQQALGQGPQFIFQYYEEEERQRGNFPDRFSGHQFPNYSSELNVNALLLGDSALYLCASSFGQGDGYTFGSGTRLTVV.

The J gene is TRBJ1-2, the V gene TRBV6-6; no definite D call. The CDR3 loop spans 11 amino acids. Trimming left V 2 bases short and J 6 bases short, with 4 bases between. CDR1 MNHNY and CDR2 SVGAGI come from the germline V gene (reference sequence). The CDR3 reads CASSYNHGYTF. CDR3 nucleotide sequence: TGTGCCAGCAGTTACAATCATGGCTACACCTTC.

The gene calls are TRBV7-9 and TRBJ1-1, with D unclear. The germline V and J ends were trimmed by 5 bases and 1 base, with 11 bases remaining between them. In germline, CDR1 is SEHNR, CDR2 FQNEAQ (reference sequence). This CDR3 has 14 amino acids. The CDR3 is CASSPGRTNTEAFF. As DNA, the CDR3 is TGTGCCAGCAGCCCGGGCAGGACGAACACTGAAGCTTTCTTT.

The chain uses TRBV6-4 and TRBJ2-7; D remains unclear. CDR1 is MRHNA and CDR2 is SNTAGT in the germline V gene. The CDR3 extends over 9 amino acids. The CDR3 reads CAIPGPGRV. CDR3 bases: TGTGCCATCCCCGGTCCGGGCAGAGTC.

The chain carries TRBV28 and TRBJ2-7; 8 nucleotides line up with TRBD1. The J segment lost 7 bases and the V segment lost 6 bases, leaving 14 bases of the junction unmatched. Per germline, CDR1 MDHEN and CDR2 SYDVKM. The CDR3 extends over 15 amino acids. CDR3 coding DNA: TGTGCCAGCAGCAGCATTCGGGGACAGGCGACAGAGCAGTACTTC. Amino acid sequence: CASSSIRGQATEQYF. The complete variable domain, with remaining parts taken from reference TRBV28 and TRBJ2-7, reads DVKVTQSSRYLVKRTGEKVFLECVQDMDHENMFWYRQDPGLGLRLIYFSYDVKMKEKGDIPEGYSVSREKKERFSLILESASTNQTSMYLCASSSIRGQATEQYFGPGTRLTVT.

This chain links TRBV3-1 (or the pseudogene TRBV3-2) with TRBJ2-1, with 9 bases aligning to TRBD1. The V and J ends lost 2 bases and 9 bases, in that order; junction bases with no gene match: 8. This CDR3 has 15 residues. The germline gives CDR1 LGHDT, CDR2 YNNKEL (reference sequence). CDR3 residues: CASSQYRDRATEQFF. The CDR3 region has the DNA TGTGCCAGCAGCCAATACCGGGACAGGGCGACTGAGCAGTTCTTC.

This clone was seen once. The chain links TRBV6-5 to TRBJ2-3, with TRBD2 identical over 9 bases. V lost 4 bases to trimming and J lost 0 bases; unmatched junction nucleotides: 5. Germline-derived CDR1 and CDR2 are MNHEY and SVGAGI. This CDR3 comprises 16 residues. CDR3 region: CASSSSGVRSTDTQYF. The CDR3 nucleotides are TGTGCCAGCAGTTCTAGCGGGGTAAGAAGCACAGATACGCAGTATTTT.

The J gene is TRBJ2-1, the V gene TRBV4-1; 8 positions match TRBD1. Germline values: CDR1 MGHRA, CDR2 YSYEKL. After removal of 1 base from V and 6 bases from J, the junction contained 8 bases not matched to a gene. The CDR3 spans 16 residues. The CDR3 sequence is CASSQATGVSSNEQFF. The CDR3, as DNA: TGCGCCAGCAGCCAAGCGACAGGGGTGAGTAGCAATGAGCAGTTCTTC.

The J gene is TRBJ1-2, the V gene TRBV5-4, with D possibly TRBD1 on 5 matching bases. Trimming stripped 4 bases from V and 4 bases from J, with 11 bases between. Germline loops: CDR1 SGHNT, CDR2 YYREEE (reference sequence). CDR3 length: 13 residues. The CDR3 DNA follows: TGTGCCAGCAGCGGGGCTAGCGGCTATGGCTACACCTTC. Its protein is CASSGASGYGYTF.

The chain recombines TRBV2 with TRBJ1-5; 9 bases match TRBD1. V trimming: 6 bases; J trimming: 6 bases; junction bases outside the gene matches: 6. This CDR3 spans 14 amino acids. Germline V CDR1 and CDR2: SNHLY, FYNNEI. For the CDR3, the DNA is TGTGCCAGCAGCGGGGACAGGGACTTTCAGCCCCAGCATTTT. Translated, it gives CASSGDRDFQPQHF. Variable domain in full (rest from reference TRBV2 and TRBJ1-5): EPEVTQTPSHQVTQMGQEVILRCVPISNHLYFYWYRQILGQKVEFLVSFYNNEISEKSEIFDDQFSVERPDGSNFTLKIRSTKLEDSAMYFCASSGDRDFQPQHFGDGTRLSIL.

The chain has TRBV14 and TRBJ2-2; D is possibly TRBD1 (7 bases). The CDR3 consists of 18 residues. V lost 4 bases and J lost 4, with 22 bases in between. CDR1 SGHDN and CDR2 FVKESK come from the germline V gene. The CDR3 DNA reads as TGTGCCAGCAGCCGCCTTGGAGGGGGCGCTTCGCCCACCGGGGAGCTGTTTTTT. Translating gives CASSRLGGGASPTGELFF. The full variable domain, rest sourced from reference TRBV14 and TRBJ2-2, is EAGVTQFPSHSVIEKGQTVTLRCDPISGHDNLYWYRRVMGKEIKFLLHFVKESKQDESGMPNNRFLAERTGGTYSTLKVQPAELEDSGVYFCASSRLGGGASPTGELFFGEGSRLTVL.

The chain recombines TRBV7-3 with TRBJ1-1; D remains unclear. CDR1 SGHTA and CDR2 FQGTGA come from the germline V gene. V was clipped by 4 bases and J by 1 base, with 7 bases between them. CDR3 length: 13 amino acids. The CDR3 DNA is TGTGCCAGCAGCTCAACGGGGAACACTGAAGCTTTCTTT. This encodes CASSSTGNTEAFF.

CDR3 bases: TGTGCCAGCAGTGAAGCGCTTCAGGGGGCGCAGGCTTTGGCTTTCTTT. Its protein product is CASSEALQGAQALAFF. The chain combines TRBV6-1 with TRBJ1-1; TRBD1 matches at 8 bases. The CDR3 is made up of 16 amino acids. CDR1 and CDR2 (germline): MNHNS, SASEGT. Trimming cost V 0 bases and J 11 bases; bases outside gene matches: 14.

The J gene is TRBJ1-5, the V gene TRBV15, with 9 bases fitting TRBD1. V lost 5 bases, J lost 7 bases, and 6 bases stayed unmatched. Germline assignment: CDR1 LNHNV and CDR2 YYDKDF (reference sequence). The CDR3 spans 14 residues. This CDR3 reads CATSSDRGRQPQHF. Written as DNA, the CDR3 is TGTGCCACCAGCTCGGACAGGGGAAGGCAGCCCCAGCATTTT.